Included here is one T cell receptor beta chain sequence, with context. Per the original methods: Estimates of nucleated cell counts were drawn from the amplification of reference gene primers. Data came from immunoSEQ multiplex PCR; TCRdb stores just in-frame clones and leaves some out. For V, J and clone size, that table is used; D and trimming come from the DNA. The top ten clones hold roughly 25% of a sample with approximately 100,000 clones, 65% to 90% of them seen once. This entry is derived from a study of blood T cell repertoires in COVID-19. Study overall: T cells, B-cell-depleted T cells, or PBMCs provided the cDNA or gDNA that served as material.

Between the trimmed V and J ends, which lost 2 bases and 5 bases, there was a span of 18 bases. The CDR3 sequence is 16 residues long. Per the germline V gene, CDR1 is SGHVS and CDR2 is FQNEAQ. The chain employs TRBV7-8 and TRBJ1-1; tentatively, D is TRBD1 (6 bases). The receptor was isolated from a man in his 60s with acute or convalescent COVID-19. The sequenced sample was peripheral blood. The CDR3 DNA sequence: TGTGCCAGCAGCTTACCCCAGGGGTCAGCGGGGACTGAAGCTTTCTTT. The encoded protein is CASSLPQGSAGTEAFF.